What follows are 24 T cell receptor beta chains derived from one specimen sequenced in a study of shared clonotypes between healthy human individuals. Produced via immunoSEQ multiplex PCR; TCRdb's table is partial and in-frame only. In the table there are fewer than 2.5 million clones, over 85% of which are singletons. Sequencing was carried out using naive CD4+ T cells from PBMCs. The sample's subset: CD45RA+ positively selected. Source of these receptors: a man aged 18 to 35 in good health. Some clones in this sample may be carry-over from other donors' samples.

This clone was observed a handful of times. The chain carries TRBV9 and TRBJ2-7; 8 bases match TRBD1. With V trimmed by 4 bases and J by 0 bases, 6 bases remained unmatched. Germline V gene data show CDR1 as SGDLS and CDR2 as YYNGEE. The CDR3 runs 15 residues. CDR3 residues: CASSPRTGPSYEQYF. The DNA of the CDR3 is TGTGCCAGCAGCCCCCGGACAGGGCCCTCCTACGAGCAGTACTTC. Full variable domain (missing parts from reference TRBV9 and TRBJ2-7): DSGVTQTPKHLITATGQRVTLRCSPRSGDLSVYWYQQSLDQGLQFLIQYYNGEERAKGNILERFSAQQFPDLHSELNLSSLELGDSALYFCASSPRTGPSYEQYFGPGTRLTVT.

As regards this clone: Other DNA sequences in this specimen translate into the identical CDR3. The chain combines TRBV6-5 with TRBJ2-7, with D possibly matching TRBD1 (7 bases). CDR1 is MNHEY, CDR2 SVGAGI, per germline. Trimming left V 2 bases short and J 4 bases short, with 9 bases between. The CDR3 runs 13 residues. CDR3: CASSYQGGYEQYF. The CDR3 region has the DNA TGTGCCAGCAGTTACCAGGGGGGTTACGAGCAGTACTTC.

The chain joins TRBV12-5 to TRBJ2-1, with D tentatively TRBD1 or TRBD2 (6 bases each). Trimming cost V 0 bases and J 5 bases, with 14 bases left between them. This CDR3 has 16 residues. Germline CDR1 reads LGHNT; CDR2 reads FRNRAP. For the CDR3, the DNA is TGTGCTAGTGGTTTGGTACGGGGGCGCGATGACAATGAGCAGTTCTTC. Its translation is CASGLVRGRDDNEQFF.

This sequence joins TRBV15 and TRBJ1-1; perhaps TRBD1 as D (5 bases). V gave up 5 bases and J gave up 4 bases, with 17 bases separating them. The CDR3 is made up of 15 amino acids. Germline V gene lookup returns CDR1 LNHNV and CDR2 YYDKDF (reference sequence). The CDR3 is CATSSGLIPPTEAFF. DNA of the CDR3: TGTGCCACCAGCTCGGGACTAATCCCCCCCACTGAAGCTTTCTTT.

This clone has just one count. The chain joins TRBV4-3 to TRBJ2-3, with 11 bases aligning to TRBD2. Trimming cost V 3 bases and J 6 bases; bases outside gene matches: 8. CDR1 and CDR2 from the germline V gene are LGHNA and YSLEER. The CDR3 consists of 16 residues. The CDR3 DNA reads TGCGCCAGCAGCCAGGTGATAGCGGGAGGGCCGGATACGCAGTATTTT. Translating it yields CASSQVIAGGPDTQYF.

The gene calls are TRBV13 and TRBJ2-5; D remains unclear. Trimming shortened V by 4 bases and J by 5 bases, and 5 bases separated the two germline ends. CDR3 length: 11 residues. The germline V gene encodes CDR1 PRHDT and CDR2 FYEKMQ (reference sequence). In nucleotides, the CDR3 is TGTGCCAGCAGCTCGAGGGAGACCCAGTACTTC. Amino acids: CASSSRETQYF.

The rearrangement uses TRBV28 and TRBJ2-5; either TRBD1 or TRBD2 may fit D (5 bases each). Germline V gives CDR1 MDHEN, CDR2 SYDVKM. V dropped 5 bases and J dropped 5 bases, with 18 bases sitting between them. The CDR3 runs 15 residues. CDR3 in DNA: TGTGCCAGCAGTCCCCGGGGCAGAGGGATGGAGACCCAGTACTTC. Translated: CASSPRGRGMETQYF.

J is TRBJ2-3 and V is TRBV28, with 8 bases matching TRBD2. CDR3 size: 16 residues. From germline, CDR1 is MDHEN and CDR2 SYDVKM. J gave up 1 base and V 7 bases, and 10 bases lay outside the gene matches. CDR3 nucleotide sequence: TGTGCCAGCACGGGAGGGTTAACCTCCGGCACAGATACGCAGTATTTT. This gives the protein CASTGGLTSGTDTQYF.

This clone was counted a single time. The J gene is TRBJ2-5, the V gene TRBV11-2, with D perhaps assigned TRBD1 or TRBD2 (5 bases each). V shed 3 bases and J shed 7 bases, with 24 bases lying between them. Germline V gene lookup returns CDR1 SGHAT and CDR2 FQNNGV. The CDR3 has 17 amino acids. The CDR3 coding sequence is TGTGCCAGCAGCTTTTTACTCCGGATCGGGGCCGAAGGGACCCAGTACTTC. Translation gives CASSFLLRIGAEGTQYF.

The V and J genes are TRBV28 and TRBJ2-7; TRBD2 is a possible D gene (6 bases). CDR3 length: 17 residues. The germline CDR1 and CDR2 sequences are MDHEN and SYDVKM. V was trimmed by 5 bases and J by 4 bases, leaving 24 bases between them. CDR3 in amino acids: CASSPAGGARDSYEQYF. CDR3 bases: TGTGCCAGCAGTCCCGCCGGAGGGGCCCGAGACTCTTACGAGCAGTACTTC.

The chain couples TRBV29-1 to TRBJ1-1, with D unresolved. Trimming took off 4 bases at V and 4 bases at J, with 4 bases between the two ends. CDR1 SQVTM and CDR2 ANQGSEA come from the germline V gene. The CDR3 has 10 amino acids. The CDR3 region has the DNA TGCAGCGTTGGACCCACTGAAGCTTTCTTT. Translating it yields CSVGPTEAFF.

The chain joins TRBV19 to TRBJ2-5, with D possibly TRBD1 on 7 matching bases. This CDR3 contains 17 residues. Deletions cut 4 bases from V and 7 bases from J, with 25 bases between. Germline CDR1 and CDR2: LNHDA and SQIVND (reference sequence). DNA for the CDR3: TGTGCCAGTAGTACCCAACTGATGGACAGGTTCGGGGGGACCCAGTACTTC. It codes for CASSTQLMDRFGGTQYF.

The V call is TRBV28, the J call TRBJ1-5; D remains unclear. CDR3 length equals 15 residues. Germline values: CDR1 MDHEN, CDR2 SYDVKM. The V and J ends lost 6 bases and 0 bases respectively, with 12 bases between them. The CDR3 DNA is TGTGCCAGCAGAAAAACCGGAAGTAGCAATCAGCCCCAGCATTTT. Its translation is CASRKTGSSNQPQHF.

The chain employs TRBV5-6 and TRBJ1-1; D remains ambiguous. Germline-derived CDR1 and CDR2 are SGHDT and YYEEEE. This CDR3 contains 15 residues. The V gene lost 4 bases and the J gene lost 5 bases, with 18 bases spanning the gap. CDR3 in amino acids: CASSLVSISGTEAFF. CDR3 DNA sequence: TGTGCCAGCAGCCTAGTGTCTATCTCGGGGACTGAAGCTTTCTTT.

V usage is TRBV18 and J usage is TRBJ2-3, with 10 bases lining up with TRBD1. The CDR3 runs 17 residues. Germline V gene data show CDR1 as KGHSH and CDR2 as LQKENI. V trimming: 4 bases; J trimming: 4 bases; junction bases outside the gene matches: 11. CDR3 sequence (DNA): TGTGCCAGCTCACTTTCTCGCCGGGACAGGGGATCAGATACGCAGTATTTT. Amino acids: CASSLSRRDRGSDTQYF.

The chain has TRBV29-1 and TRBJ2-5, with 7 nucleotides matching TRBD1. Germline V gene lookup returns CDR1 SQVTM and CDR2 ANQGSEA. J was trimmed by 4 bases and V by 6 bases; bases with no gene match: 2. There are 11 residues in the CDR3. This CDR3 is CSVTGVETQYF. As DNA, the CDR3 is TGCAGCGTAACAGGGGTAGAGACCCAGTACTTC.

This sequence joins TRBV7-8 and TRBJ2-7; 7 positions match TRBD2. V shed 5 bases and J 4 bases; nucleotides not matched to a gene: 14. This CDR3 comprises 16 residues. Germline V gives CDR1 SGHVS, CDR2 FQNEAQ. The CDR3 region is CASSPRAGEGEYEQYF. CDR3 coding DNA: TGTGCCAGCAGCCCGCGGGCGGGGGAAGGCGAGTACGAGCAGTACTTC.

The chain links TRBV5-1 to TRBJ1-3, with D hard to call. Germline V gene data show CDR1 as SGHRS and CDR2 as YFSETQ. The V end was cut by 5 bases, the J end by 0 bases, with 15 bases between. This CDR3 contains 16 residues. CDR3 sequence reads: CASSHGMDGSGNTIYF. CDR3 nucleotides: TGCGCCAGCAGTCATGGGATGGACGGCTCTGGAAACACCATATATTTT.

V is TRBV9 and J is TRBJ1-3; 7 positions match TRBD1. This CDR3 comprises 16 residues. In germline, CDR1 is SGDLS, CDR2 YYNGEE. The junction had 6 bases not matched to a gene; V was cut back by 0 bases and J by 3 bases. CDR3 nucleotides: TGTGCCAGCAGCGTAGTCCCAGGGGGATATGGAAACACCATATATTTT. Residues: CASSVVPGGYGNTIYF.

This rearrangement joins TRBV28 to TRBJ2-3; 11 bases line up with TRBD2. The CDR3 runs 16 residues. J lost 5 bases, V lost 5 bases, and 9 bases had no gene match. CDR1 is MDHEN and CDR2 is SYDVKM in the germline V gene. The CDR3 DNA is TGTGCCAGCAGTCCCGAACTAGCGGGAGCTCAAGATACGCAGTATTTT. Translating it yields CASSPELAGAQDTQYF.

V gene TRBV25-1 combines with J gene TRBJ2-1; D call uncertain. This CDR3 has 15 residues. The V gene lost 5 bases and the J gene lost 3 bases, with 14 bases spanning the gap. Germline loops: CDR1 MGHDK, CDR2 SYGVNS. CDR3 protein: CASSRTGPLYNEQFF. In DNA form, the CDR3 reads TGTGCCAGCAGTAGGACCGGCCCCCTCTACAATGAGCAGTTCTTC. Based on the CDR3 plus reference TRBV25-1 and TRBJ2-1, the full variable domain is EADIYQTPRYLVIGTGKKITLECSQTMGHDKMYWYQQDPGMELHLIHYSYGVNSTEKGDLSSESTVSRIRTEHFPLTLESARPSHTSQYLCASSRTGPLYNEQFFGPGTRLTVL.

The V and J genes are TRBV7-2 and TRBJ1-1; possibly TRBD1 for D (6 bases). In germline, CDR1 is SGHTA, CDR2 FQGNSA. CDR3 length: 16 residues. V lost 1 base and J lost 9, with 21 bases in between. The CDR3 loop is CASSLEPATGRVKAFF. CDR3 sequence (DNA): TGTGCCAGCAGCTTAGAACCGGCCACAGGGAGAGTCAAAGCTTTCTTT.

In nucleotides, the CDR3 is TGTGCCAGCAGCTCCGGTTCGGACAGGAAAAACATTCAGTACTTC. It specifies CASSSGSDRKNIQYF. The genes are TRBV5-6 and TRBJ2-4, with 7 bases identical to TRBD1. The ends lost 3 bases at V and 4 bases at J; junction bases unmatched: 7. This CDR3 has 15 amino acids. The germline V gene encodes CDR1 SGHDT and CDR2 YYEEEE.

The J gene is TRBJ2-3, the V gene TRBV7-9, with 8 bases lining up with TRBD2. Germline CDR1 reads SEHNR; CDR2 reads FQNEAQ (reference sequence). The V gene end was trimmed by 5 bases and the J gene end by 10 bases; junction bases not matched to a gene: 11. The length of the CDR3 is 14 residues. CDR3 nucleotide sequence: TGTGCCAGCAGCATCCCTGGGTTAGCGGGACCGCAGTATTTT. Its translation is CASSIPGLAGPQYF.